This T cell receptor beta chain was recovered during a study of blood T cell repertoires in COVID-19. Concerning this clone: Additional DNA sequences in this sample encode the identical CDR3.

The CDR3 runs 13 residues. V lost 0 bases to trimming and J lost 3 bases, with 6 bases between them. The germline V gene encodes CDR1 SGHRS and CDR2 YFSETQ. Assay: immunoSEQ multiplex PCR; the TCRdb copy retains only in-frame clones and omits some. The sample lists a few hundred thousand clones; 85% to 90% were seen once. The sequence was collected from a man in his late teens or twenties with COVID-19, enrolled during active disease. Sequenced input: peripheral blood. The chain carries TRBV5-1 and TRBJ1-1, with D unresolved. CDR3 bases: TGCGCCAGCAGCTTGGGGCAGGACACTGAAGCTTTCTTT. Its protein product is CASSLGQDTEAFF.